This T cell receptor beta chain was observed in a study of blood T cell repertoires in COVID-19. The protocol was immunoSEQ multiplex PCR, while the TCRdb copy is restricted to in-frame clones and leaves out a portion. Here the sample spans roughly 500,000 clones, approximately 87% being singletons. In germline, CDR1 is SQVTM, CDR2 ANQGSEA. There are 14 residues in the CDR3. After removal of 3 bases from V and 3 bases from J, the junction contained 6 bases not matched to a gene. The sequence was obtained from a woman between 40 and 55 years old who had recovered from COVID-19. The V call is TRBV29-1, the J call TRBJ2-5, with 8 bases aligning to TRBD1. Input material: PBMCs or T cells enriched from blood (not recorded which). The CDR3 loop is CSVEEVTGEETQYF. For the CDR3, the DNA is TGCAGCGTTGAGGAAGTGACAGGGGAAGAGACCCAGTACTTC.